Below, one T cell receptor beta chain is given with its context. The antigen is not known. The entry originates in a study of cytomegalovirus exposure and HLA in healthy donors. General study findings and limits: According to an earlier analysis, most TCR beta V segments yielded productive rearrangements about 87% or about 30% of the time.

The germline gives CDR1 SGHTA, CDR2 FQGNSA. The CDR3 has 15 amino acids. The germline V and J ends were trimmed by 4 bases and 5 bases, with 15 bases remaining between them. The PCR ran on 60 Vbeta and 13 Jbeta primers. Sequencing used immunoSEQ multiplex PCR; TCRdb keeps in-frame clones, though not all of them. The table has tens of thousands of clones, over 55% seen once. The sequencing sample was made of PBMCs. The chain couples TRBV7-2 to TRBJ1-5, with unresolved D. This TCR was recovered from a boy aged 5-17 years in good health and CMV-seropositive. In DNA form, the CDR3 reads TGTGCCAGCAGCTCCACCGTCGCACGGGATCAGCCCCAGCATTTT. Its translation is CASSSTVARDQPQHF. Combining the CDR3 with reference TRBV7-2 and TRBJ1-5 gives the whole variable domain GAGVSQSPSNKVTEKGKDVELRCDPISGHTALYWYRQSLGQGLEFLIYFQGNSAPDKSGLPSDRFSAERTGGSVSTLTIQRTQQEDSAVYLCASSSTVARDQPQHFGDGTRLSIL.